Below, one TCR beta chain is given with its context. Its antigen remains unidentified. This entry belongs to a study of post-analysis software for immune sequencing data. Study summary: Relapsing-remitting, secondary progressive and progressive-relapsing multiple sclerosis courses were included.

V lost 5 bases and J lost 2, with 15 bases in between. The germline V gene has CDR1 DFQATT and CDR2 SNEGSKA (reference sequence). This CDR3 region has 14 residues. Unique molecular identifiers featured in each of the TCR beta cDNA libraries. MiXCR, run by TCRdb on the PCR reads, gives a single entry per CDR3 protein. This table holds more than 500,000 distinct CDR3 sequences, 34% found once. General observations from the study: Diversity measured as normalized Chao1 was significantly lower in multiple sclerosis patients than in controls. Patients showed TRBV5-6, TRBV5-1 and TRBV20-1 among five TRBV segments more frequent than in controls.

Sequencing used blood. The sequence was obtained from a girl aged 2 to 17 with multiple sclerosis. The chain links TRBV20-1 to TRBJ1-2; weak D call: TRBD1 (6 bases). The CDR3 DNA reads as TGCAGTGCTGAATTACGGACAGAGAACTATGGCTACACCTTC. The encoded protein is CSAELRTENYGYTF.